The 16 T cell receptor beta chains reported below all come from one sample, sequenced in a study of T cell responses to AZD1222 COVID-19 vaccine (dated by TCRdb to the early 2020s). Libraries were constructed by the immunoSEQ multiplex PCR assay. TCRdb holds this immuneACCESS table with in-frame rearrangements only. Some clones are missing; in checked studies, unresolved V genes explain under half, and the rest has no known cause. The sample data list about 100,000 clones, and roughly 87% of these were observed just once. Of the sample, approximately 15% is held by the ten largest clones. The intended sense of this specimen's time point label: baseline before first vaccination. Sequences were derived from peripheral blood, sampled on day 0 of AZD1222 vaccination. These receptors originate from an adult in good health.

The chain carries TRBV19 and TRBJ1-5; D remains unclear. The CDR3 runs to 15 residues. Germline V gene lookup returns CDR1 LNHDA and CDR2 SQIVND (reference sequence). Between the trimmed V and J ends, which lost 2 bases and 2 bases, there was a span of 10 bases. CDR3 sequence: CASSISGKGNQPQHF. Here the CDR3 DNA reads TGTGCCAGTAGTATATCGGGGAAGGGCAATCAGCCCCAGCATTTT.

CDR3: CASSERGPSSPLHF. CDR3 DNA sequence: TGTGCCAGCAGTGAGAGGGGTCCCAGTTCACCCCTCCACTTT. The J gene is TRBJ1-6, the V gene TRBV6-1, with D possibly matching TRBD1 (5 bases). The ends were cut back, 3 bases at V and 9 bases at J, with 12 bases in the middle. The CDR3 extends over 14 amino acids. Germline V CDR1 and CDR2: MNHNS, SASEGT.

The chain carries TRBV27 and TRBJ2-2; 7 bases align to TRBD2. This CDR3 contains 14 residues. Looked up from germline, CDR1 is MNHEY and CDR2 is SMNVEV (reference sequence). The ends lost 6 bases at V and 4 bases at J; junction bases unmatched: 5. The DNA of the CDR3 is TGTGCCAGCAGCTGGGGGGGGATCACCGGGGAGCTGTTTTTT. This translates into CASSWGGITGELFF.

This clone was recorded a few times. The chain has TRBV6-5 and TRBJ2-1; 9 nucleotides agree with TRBD1. The CDR3 is 15 residues long. V shed 0 bases and J 6 bases; nucleotides not matched to a gene: 3. Germline assignment: CDR1 MNHEY and CDR2 SVGAGI. In DNA, the CDR3 is TGTGCCAGCAGTTACTCGGGACAGGGAGCCAATGAGCAGTTCTTC. Its protein is CASSYSGQGANEQFF.

V usage is TRBV20-1 and J usage is TRBJ2-3; the D gene is possibly TRBD1 (6 bases). Germline V CDR1 and CDR2: DFQATT, SNEGSKA (reference sequence). This CDR3 is built from 14 residues. The V and J ends lost 3 bases and 0 bases respectively, with 10 bases between them. The CDR3 here is CSASGQTSTDTQYF. DNA of the CDR3: TGCAGTGCTAGTGGACAGACTAGCACAGATACGCAGTATTTT.

J is TRBJ1-6 and V is TRBV2; D remains ambiguous. Trimming left V 4 bases short and J 0 bases short, with 4 bases between. The CDR3 is 14 amino acids. Germline values: CDR1 SNHLY, CDR2 FYNNEI. The CDR3 bases are TGTGCCAGCAGTGCCTTCTCCTATAATTCACCCCTCCACTTT. Protein sequence: CASSAFSYNSPLHF.

This clone was seen a single time. The CDR3 DNA sequence: TGTGCCAGCAGTGACAGGGAGGGCAGCTCCCTTAAACTGTTTTTT. As protein: CASSDREGSSLKLFF. This chain connects TRBV2 to TRBJ1-4; possible D gene TRBD1, 5 bases. V lost 3 bases and J 11 bases, leaving 19 bases between the germline ends. CDR3 size: 15 residues. Germline CDR1 reads SNHLY; CDR2 reads FYNNEI.

This clone was observed a handful of times. This chain connects TRBV6-6 to TRBJ2-2; D remains ambiguous. This CDR3 has 15 amino acids. V was cut by 8 bases and J by 4 bases, with 17 bases left in between. Germline V gene sequence: CDR1 MNHNY, CDR2 SVGAGI (reference sequence). CDR3 nucleotide sequence: TGTGCCAGCGGTTTAATACAAGGGCGCACCGGGGAGCTGTTTTTT. It specifies CASGLIQGRTGELFF.

This clone has only one observation. V usage is TRBV6-5 and J usage is TRBJ2-7; 13 positions match TRBD2. The V gene's germline CDR1 is MNHEY and CDR2 SVGAGI. J gave up 9 bases and V 6 bases, and 5 bases lay outside the gene matches. The length of the CDR3 is 13 residues. The CDR3 loop reads CASSPGLAGPQYF. The CDR3 nucleotides are TGTGCCAGCAGCCCGGGACTAGCGGGACCGCAGTACTTC.

This clone was counted a few times. Distinct nucleotide sequences in the sample also encode this CDR3. The chain employs TRBV5-1 and TRBJ2-1; D is unresolved. The length of the CDR3 is 13 residues. The V end lost 4 bases, the J end lost 5 bases, and 10 bases lay between the germline ends. The germline V gene has CDR1 SGHRS and CDR2 YFSETQ. The CDR3 bases are TGCGCCAGCAGCCTTAACACGAACAATGAGCAGTTCTTC. This encodes CASSLNTNNEQFF.

J is TRBJ1-5 and V is TRBV28; 8 bases agree with TRBD1. This CDR3 region has 16 residues. With V trimmed by 5 bases and J by 2 bases, 8 bases remained unmatched. Germline loops: CDR1 MDHEN, CDR2 SYDVKM. DNA of the CDR3: TGTGCCAGCAGTCCTCAGACAGGGGTCGGCAATCAGCCCCAGCATTTT. Translation: CASSPQTGVGNQPQHF.

V gene TRBV27 combines with J gene TRBJ2-7; D uncertain. The germline CDR1 and CDR2 sequences are MNHEY and SMNVEV (reference sequence). The V end was cut by 11 bases, the J end by 1 base, with 24 bases between. The CDR3 has 16 residues. The CDR3 DNA sequence: TGTGCCCGCTGGGTCAGCCGGCAGTACCATTCCTACGAGCAGTACTTC. Amino acids: CARWVSRQYHSYEQYF.

The rearrangement uses TRBV7-9 and TRBJ2-1; 14 nucleotides agree with TRBD2. The CDR3 totals 16 residues. The V gene's germline CDR1 is SEHNR and CDR2 FQNEAQ (reference sequence). With 6 bases clipped from V and 6 bases from J, the junction kept 7 bases outside the gene matches. The DNA for the CDR3 is TGTGCCAGCAGACCGAGACTAGCGGGAGGGACCAATGAGCAGTTCTTC. Translation: CASRPRLAGGTNEQFF.

The J gene is TRBJ2-3, the V gene TRBV5-1, with 8 bases aligning to TRBD2. J gave up 1 base and V 0 bases, and 13 bases lay outside the gene matches. This CDR3 is built from 19 residues. Germline CDR1 and CDR2: SGHRS and YFSETQ. The CDR3 region has the DNA TGCGCCAGCAGCTTGGATCCGGGCGGGAGGACCTTCCGCACAGATACGCAGTATTTT. Translation gives CASSLDPGGRTFRTDTQYF.

J is TRBJ2-1 and V is TRBV3-1 (or the pseudogene TRBV3-2); 8 bases map to TRBD2. Germline V gene sequence: CDR1 LGHDT, CDR2 YNNKEL (reference sequence). The CDR3 is 17 amino acids. Trimming at V came to 1 base and at J to 5 bases, leaving 10 bases not matched to a gene. CDR3 sequence: CASSQAPGTRVNNEQFF. The CDR3 bases are TGTGCCAGCAGCCAAGCTCCCGGGACTAGGGTAAACAATGAGCAGTTCTTC.

The rearrangement links TRBV5-8 to TRBJ2-1, with 8 bases identical to TRBD1. In germline, CDR1 is SGHTS, CDR2 YDEGEE. This CDR3 contains 15 residues. J lost 1 base, V lost 4 bases, and 4 bases had no gene match. For the CDR3, the DNA is TGTGCCAGCAGCGGCGGGACAGGTTCCTACAATGAGCAGTTCTTC. Its translation: CASSGGTGSYNEQFF.